What follows are 21 T cell receptor beta chains derived from one specimen sequenced in a study of siplizumab effects on memory and regulatory T cells. No cognate antigen is known for these TCRs. In the mixed lymphocyte reaction, cells were cocultured for 6 days at 37°C. Clones were sequenced by immunoSEQ multiplex PCR, and TCRdb holds only the in-frame ones, with some missing. The sample holds over 12,000 clones; around 49% are singletons and the top ten take around 8.6%. Material for sequencing was CFSE-low (dividing) CD4+ T cells sorted from an allogeneic mixed lymphocyte reaction. All receptors derive from a human donor in good health; the cells came from an allogeneic mixed lymphocyte reaction.

The J gene is TRBJ2-5, the V gene TRBV5-8, with D hard to call. The CDR3 has 16 residues. Germline lookup yields CDR1 SGHTS and CDR2 YDEGEE. The V end lost 3 bases, the J end lost 4 bases, and 19 bases lay between the germline ends. CDR3 loop: CASSSGIGVMGETQYF. The CDR3 DNA reads TGTGCCAGCAGCTCCGGAATTGGGGTGATGGGAGAGACCCAGTACTTC.

The J gene is TRBJ2-5, the V gene TRBV28, with D perhaps TRBD2 (6 bases). Germline-derived CDR1 and CDR2 are MDHEN and SYDVKM. With 4 bases removed from V and 4 bases from J, the gap between germline ends came to 13 bases. This CDR3 has 14 amino acids. The CDR3 DNA reads as TGTGCCAGCAGTTGGGGTGGGACTCCAGAGACCCAGTACTTC. Encoded protein: CASSWGGTPETQYF.

V usage is TRBV27 and J usage is TRBJ1-1, with TRBD1 matching over 8 bases. The ends lost 5 bases at V and 3 bases at J; junction bases unmatched: 11. Germline CDR1 MNHEY, CDR2 SMNVEV (reference sequence). The CDR3 contains 16 residues. The CDR3 is CASSVYGQGGDTEAFF. The CDR3 DNA sequence: TGTGCCAGCAGTGTATACGGACAGGGTGGCGACACTGAAGCTTTCTTT.

The J gene is TRBJ1-4, the V gene TRBV5-1; 10 bases match TRBD1. The germline CDR1 and CDR2 sequences are SGHRS and YFSETQ. V shed 4 bases, J shed 8 bases, and the junction held 5 bases outside the gene matches. The CDR3 runs to 14 residues. CDR3 amino acids: CASSPGQGTEKLFF. CDR3 sequence (DNA): TGCGCCAGCAGCCCGGGACAGGGGACGGAAAAACTGTTTTTT. The whole variable domain, filled in from reference TRBV5-1 and TRBJ1-4, reads KAGVTQTPRYLIKTRGQQVTLSCSPISGHRSVSWYQQTPGQGLQFLFEYFSETQRNKGNFPGRFSGRQFSNSRSEMNVSTLELGDSALYLCASSPGQGTEKLFFGSGTQLSVL.

This rearrangement joins TRBV28 to TRBJ2-7; perhaps TRBD2 as D (5 bases). Germline V lookup: CDR1 MDHEN, CDR2 SYDVKM. Trimming stripped 4 bases from V and 3 bases from J, with 25 bases between. The CDR3 length is 18 residues. CDR3 bases: TGTGCCAGCAGTTATGAGAAAGTAGCGCCTTATAATAACTACGAGCAGTACTTC. It translates to CASSYEKVAPYNNYEQYF.

The V and J genes are TRBV11-1 and TRBJ1-2, with a possible D match to TRBD1 (6 bases). The V end was cut by 5 bases, the J end by 0 bases, with 10 bases between. The germline CDR1 and CDR2 sequences are SGHAT and FQDESV (reference sequence). The CDR3 spans 14 residues. DNA of the CDR3: TGTGCCAGCAGCACAGGGCGGACTAACTATGGCTACACCTTC. Amino acids: CASSTGRTNYGYTF.

V usage is TRBV6-5 and J usage is TRBJ2-3; perhaps TRBD1 as D (5 bases). The CDR3 sequence is 14 residues long. Germline CDR1 MNHEY, CDR2 SVGAGI. V shed 6 bases and J shed 3 bases, with 13 bases lying between them. CDR3 bases: TGTGCCAGCAGCCGACTTGGGGCTACAGATACGCAGTATTTT. This codes for CASSRLGATDTQYF.

The chain links TRBV28 to TRBJ1-3; TRBD1 is a possible D gene (5 bases). The V and J ends lost 6 bases and 3 bases respectively, with 18 bases between them. The CDR3 length is 16 residues. Germline-derived CDR1 and CDR2 are MDHEN and SYDVKM. The CDR3 bases are TGTGCCAGCAGGATTGGGGGGACCCCGGATGGAAACACCATATATTTT. Encoded protein: CASRIGGTPDGNTIYF. Drawing the rest from reference TRBV28 and TRBJ1-3, the complete variable domain is DVKVTQSSRYLVKRTGEKVFLECVQDMDHENMFWYRQDPGLGLRLIYFSYDVKMKEKGDIPEGYSVSREKKERFSLILESASTNQTSMYLCASRIGGTPDGNTIYFGEGSWLTVV.

The table lists this clone with a few counts. CDR3 sequence reads: CASSFRVPGTGYDEQFF. CDR3 DNA sequence: TGTGCCAGCAGCTTTCGGGTCCCCGGGACAGGGTACGATGAGCAGTTCTTC. The chain is built from TRBV7-9 and TRBJ2-1; TRBD1 agrees at 9 bases. Germline assignment: CDR1 SEHNR and CDR2 FQNEAQ (reference sequence). The CDR3 runs to 17 residues. J gave up 8 bases and V 3 bases, and 14 bases lay outside the gene matches.

Only one count was recorded for this clone. The chain recombines TRBV18 with TRBJ1-2; D not certain. This CDR3 contains 13 residues. V was pared by 3 bases and J by 4 bases, with 9 bases between. Germline V gene lookup returns CDR1 KGHSH and CDR2 LQKENI. CDR3 loop: CASSPQRIYGYTF. CDR3 sequence (DNA): TGTGCCAGCTCACCCCAACGGATCTATGGCTACACCTTC.

This clone was seen once. The rearrangement links TRBV30 to TRBJ1-4, with a weak D call TRBD1 (6 bases). V was pared by 1 base and J by 8 bases, with 14 bases between. CDR1 is GTSNPN and CDR2 is SVGIG in the germline V gene (reference sequence). CDR3 length equals 14 residues. CDR3 DNA: TGTGCCTGGAGTGATGGGGGGGCCGGAGAAAAACTGTTTTTT. The encoded protein is CAWSDGGAGEKLFF.

This clone was counted between two and nine times. V and J are TRBV6-5 and TRBJ2-7; the D call may be TRBD1 or TRBD2 (5 bases each). Germline CDR1 reads MNHEY; CDR2 reads SVGAGI. The CDR3 contains 13 residues. V shed 7 bases and J shed 2 bases, with 12 bases lying between them. CDR3 region: CASTGTAPYEQYF. The CDR3 DNA sequence: TGTGCCAGCACCGGGACGGCACCCTACGAGCAGTACTTC.

The V and J genes are TRBV6-5 and TRBJ1-2; D may be TRBD1 (5 bases). The length of the CDR3 is 15 residues. Looked up from germline, CDR1 is MNHEY and CDR2 is SVGAGI. V dropped 0 bases and J dropped 4 bases, with 12 bases sitting between them. The CDR3 bases are TGTGCCAGCAGTTACTCTATCGGGGGGATCTATGGCTACACCTTC. Encoded protein: CASSYSIGGIYGYTF.

By sample fraction, this clone is medium-sized (0.01 to 0.1%). The rearrangement links TRBV9 to TRBJ1-1, with D possibly TRBD1 on 6 matching bases. V lost 3 bases and J 0 bases, leaving 9 bases between the germline ends. In germline, CDR1 is SGDLS, CDR2 YYNGEE. This CDR3 comprises 14 residues. The CDR3 DNA follows: TGTGCCAGCAGCGCGACAGGTATGAACACTGAAGCTTTCTTT. Translated, it gives CASSATGMNTEAFF.

The CDR3 region has the DNA TGTGCCTGGGGTATTGGTAGGATTAATGAAAAACTGTTTTTT. It is translated as CAWGIGRINEKLFF. J is TRBJ1-4 and V is TRBV30, with unresolved D. The CDR3 covers 14 residues. V was trimmed by 5 bases and J by 4 bases, leaving 14 bases between them. Germline CDR1 is GTSNPN and CDR2 is SVGIG (reference sequence).

The rearrangement uses TRBV5-1 and TRBJ2-3; the D gene could be TRBD1 or TRBD2 (6 bases each). The CDR3 covers 15 residues. The V end lost 1 base, the J end lost 5 bases, and 14 bases lay between the germline ends. Germline CDR1 and CDR2: SGHRS and YFSETQ. The chain's CDR3 is CASSLMWGAEDTQYF. CDR3 DNA: TGCGCCAGCAGCTTGATGTGGGGGGCGGAAGATACGCAGTATTTT.

The gene calls are TRBV18 and TRBJ2-1; D is undetermined. The CDR3 is 13 amino acids. Trimming pared 2 bases from V and 4 bases from J, leaving 6 bases between. Germline values: CDR1 KGHSH, CDR2 LQKENI. The CDR3 DNA reads TGTGCCAGCTCACCAATCAGGTACAATGAGCAGTTCTTC. Translating it yields CASSPIRYNEQFF.

This rearrangement joins TRBV6-6 to TRBJ1-1; tentatively, D is TRBD1 (6 bases). CDR3 size: 13 residues. From germline, CDR1 is MNHNY and CDR2 SVGAGI (reference sequence). The V end lost 0 bases, the J end lost 7 bases, and 9 bases lay between the germline ends. The CDR3 loop is CASSYSRGYEAFF. The CDR3 DNA reads TGTGCCAGCAGTTACTCGAGGGGGTATGAAGCTTTCTTT.

The CDR3 reads CASSPPRGQHSSYEQYF. The CDR3 coding sequence is TGTGCCAGCTCACCACCTCGTGGACAGCACAGCTCCTACGAGCAGTACTTC. The chain is built from TRBV18 and TRBJ2-7, with D tentatively TRBD1 (6 bases). Germline lookup yields CDR1 KGHSH and CDR2 LQKENI. Trimming took 0 bases from V and 0 from J, leaving 15 bases between them. There are 17 residues in the CDR3.

The genes are TRBV19 and TRBJ1-5; D gene ambiguous. The V and J ends lost 4 bases and 0 bases respectively, with 16 bases between them. Looked up from germline, CDR1 is LNHDA and CDR2 is SQIVND (reference sequence). The CDR3 contains 17 residues. The CDR3 sequence is CASSKRAAIYSNQPQHF. CDR3 DNA sequence: TGTGCCAGTAGTAAGCGGGCCGCGATCTATAGCAATCAGCCCCAGCATTTT. Together with reference TRBV19 and TRBJ1-5, the CDR3 gives the full variable domain: DGGITQSPKYLFRKEGQNVTLSCEQNLNHDAMYWYRQDPGQGLRLIYYSQIVNDFQKGDIAEGYSVSREKKESFPLTVTSAQKNPTAFYLCASSKRAAIYSNQPQHFGDGTRLSIL.

The chain is built from TRBV11-2 and TRBJ1-5; D uncertain. V was pared by 1 base and J by 2 bases, with 9 bases between. This CDR3 is built from 15 residues. Germline assignment: CDR1 SGHAT and CDR2 FQNNGV. This CDR3 is CASSLVGGRNQPQHF. CDR3 in DNA: TGTGCCAGCAGCTTAGTCGGCGGACGCAATCAGCCCCAGCATTTT.